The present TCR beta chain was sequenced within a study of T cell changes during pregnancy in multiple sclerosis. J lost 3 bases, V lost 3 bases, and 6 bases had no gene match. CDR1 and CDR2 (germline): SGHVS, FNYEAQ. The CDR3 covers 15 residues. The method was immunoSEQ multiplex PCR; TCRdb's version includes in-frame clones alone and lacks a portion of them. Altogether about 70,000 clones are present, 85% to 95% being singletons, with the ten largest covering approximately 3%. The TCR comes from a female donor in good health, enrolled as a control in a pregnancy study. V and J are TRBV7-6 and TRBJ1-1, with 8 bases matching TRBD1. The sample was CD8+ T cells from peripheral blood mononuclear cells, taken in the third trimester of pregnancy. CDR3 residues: CASSFETGVYTEAFF. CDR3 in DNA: TGTGCCAGCAGCTTTGAGACAGGGGTTTACACTGAAGCTTTCTTT. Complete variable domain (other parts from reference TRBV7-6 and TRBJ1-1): GAGVSQSPRYKVTKRGQDVALRCDPISGHVSLYWYRQALGQGPEFLTYFNYEAQQDKSGLPNDRFSAERPEGSISTLTIQRTEQRDSAMYRCASSFETGVYTEAFFGQGTRLTVV.